This T cell receptor beta chain was captured by sequencing in a study of TET2 disruption in CD19-targeted CAR T cells listed by TCRdb under 2018. General notes on the study: Sample numbers were set by the original clinical trial design and sample availability, with no additional inclusion criteria. The full study reports these points: Conclusions about the patient's CAR T cells rested on extensive analysis of a single subject.

Taken from cysteine to phenylalanine, the CDR3 has 17 residues. The DNA has 42 bases, all within the CDR3, and is read from base 1. Trimming takes 0 bases off V and 5 bases off J; junction bases not matched to a gene: 12. The germline V gene (reference sequence) yields DFQATT for CDR1 and SNEGSKA for CDR2. Read against the paper, the sample's treatment or condition label means: autologous CTL019 cells: CD19 CAR with 4-1BB and CD3 zeta domains. The CD19 CAR incorporated TCR zeta and 4-1BB costimulatory signaling domains. Leukapheresis was used to collect the T cells for CTL019 manufacturing from peripheral blood. The DNeasy Blood and Tissue Kit was used to extract genomic DNA from pre-infusion T cells, peripheral blood, or sorted post-infusion T cells. The immunoSEQ assay was used for deep sequencing of the TCR beta chain. Turning to the authors' computational methods: Clonotype frequencies were computed using only productive TCR beta rearrangements. As stored in TCRdb, this immuneACCESS dataset retains in-frame rearrangements with V and J assigned. A fraction of the clones does not appear; measured against another copy, unresolved V genes explain less than half of the discrepancy, and the remainder lacks a known reason. For V, J and clone size, that table is used; D and trimming come from the DNA. This sample's clone table shows around 30,000 clones. The ten largest clones take up under 2.5% of the sample.

Concerning this clone: Its binding antigen is unknown. The read stops 3 residues short of the end of the CDR3; the missing end is completed from the germline J gene.

The specimen was CD8- CAR+ T cells sorted from cultured blood T cells, collected for CD19 CAR T cell therapy. What this sample's cell subset or site label stands for: CD8-negative CAR-positive T cells from the infusion product. This clonotype originated in a man between 65 and 85 years old with chronic lymphocytic leukemia. The V and J genes are TRBV20-1 and TRBJ2-3; TRBD2 aligns with 9 central bases. The CDR3 DNA, read in part, is TGCAGTGCTAGAGACCCGGGCGGGGGGGCCGTCGTAGATACG. Its protein reads: CSARDPGGGAVVDT. The full-length CDR3 reads as CSARDPGGGAVVDTQYF.